This T cell receptor (beta chain) derives from a study of shared clonotypes between healthy human individuals (TCRdb year 2020). For the wider study: The cohort included three men and two women between 18 and 49 years of age. For each donor, CD4 naive and CD4 memory were each given three plates, CD8 naive was given two plates, and CD8 memory was given one plate. The study deeply sequenced blood TCR repertoires of five healthy adults to estimate repertoire size and the extent of clonotype sharing between individuals. To increase sequencing depth and limit assay-specific biases, different laboratories used diverse techniques to prepare libraries and sequence TCR repertoires. Between about 0.8 and 9 billion PBMCs per donor were obtained by leukapheresis.

Healthy HIV-negative adults with no recently reported acute infections or vaccinations were included as donors. Every donor was a Caucasian adult residing in Nashville, Tennessee, USA. CD4+ T cells were enriched by magnetic negative selection; naive cells were then positively selected on CD45RA, and the negative fraction formed the memory subset. After blood collection by leukapheresis, PBMCs were isolated using Ficoll-Histopaque density gradient centrifugation and then cryopreserved in the vapor phase of liquid nitrogen. Analytical flow cytometry was used to check the purity and quantity of each magnetically sorted T cell population. Genomic DNA was isolated from each sorted fraction and quantified by UV absorbance on a Nanodrop 2000c. Paper-wide results and their limitations: Sampling was restricted to blood, and TCR repertoires in tissues likely differ from the TCR repertoires found in blood. Pairwise subsampling led to the expectation that sequencing depth would affect the degree of clonotype sharing among donors. Compared with non-shared clonotypes, the clonotypes found in all four sorted-subset donors had higher generation probabilities. Even with the large sequencing depth, rarefaction of the sorted-subset datasets indicated that sequencing was incomplete. Estimated clonotype richness was generally larger for naive than for memory subsets. The small number of donors limited the genetic and exposure-history diversity represented. Across a handful of donors, roughly 5.4% of naive CD4, roughly 3.4% of naive CD8, roughly 2.2% of memory CD4, and under 0.45% of memory CD8 clonotypes were shared.

Using the deep immunoSEQ assay, multiplex PCR amplified TCR CDR3 regions from genomic DNA. Extracted genomic DNA from each cell subset was spread evenly across all wells of several immunoSEQ 96-well plates, with each plate serving as a replicate. For sorted subsets, each replicate PCR was loaded with roughly 190 ng genomic DNA, equivalent to 25,000 to 35,000 T cell genomes. The purified libraries were quantified using a Qubit 3.0 fluorometer, sized with a Bioanalyzer 2100, and then quantified again using the KAPA Library Quantification kit. Every immunoSEQ 96-well plate was sequenced on a separate single-read 150-cycle Illumina NextSeq 550 flow cell. The authors' pipeline ran thus. Because only junctional sequences without quality scores were contained in the immunoSEQ output, filtering matching that applied to full-length reads could not be performed. Sequences were annotated with PyIR, a Python wrapper for IgBLAST v1.9, and V/J genes and CDR3 were assigned using IMGT germline references. Reads were removed for weak V/J assignments (E-value above 1e-6), missing CDR3, stop codons, out-of-frame junctions, or ambiguous translated residues. A V3J clonotype was defined by an identical inferred V gene, J gene, and CDR3 amino acid sequence. Percentage overlap between repertoires was calculated by dividing the number of shared unique clonotypes by the size of the smaller repertoire. RTK rarefaction, the Chao1 estimator, and Recon v2.1 estimates of unobserved clonotypes were used to assess repertoire richness. Generation probabilities were computed with OLGA for all TCRbeta clonotypes obtained by the gDNA method from four donors. What TCRdb holds here is the immuneACCESS table cut down to in-frame rearrangements. Part of the clones is not present; checked against another copy, under half of the missing clones reflect an unresolved V gene, and the others are unexplained. That table is the source of V, J and clone size, and D and trimming were worked out from the DNA. The sample records about 1.1 million clones, 70% to 80% of which are singletons. Together, the top ten hold roughly 0.65% of the sample.

The CDR3 starts with the cysteine, ends with the phenylalanine, and has 17 residues. The retained sequence is limited to the CDR3, 51 bases, with the frame set at the first base. The germline V end is reduced by 1 base and the J end by 3 bases; junction bases left unmatched: 12. The germline V gene supplies CDR1 SGHRS and CDR2 YFSETQ. This clone was seen a handful of times. The clone's antigen remains unknown. Base qualities are missing; no much larger clone stands one base away. The sample comprised memory CD4+ T cells from PBMCs. The cell subset or site label, as the study defines it: CD45RA-negative fraction. This receptor was identified in a man younger than 35 in good health. Some clones in this sample may be carry-over from other donors' samples. Recombination linked TRBV5-1 to TRBJ2-7; 8 nucleotides in the junction match TRBD2. This receptor has the CDR3 CASSLTGTREIVYEQYF. The DNA is TGCGCCAGCAGCTTGACTGGGACTAGGGAAATAGTCTACGAGCAGTACTTC.